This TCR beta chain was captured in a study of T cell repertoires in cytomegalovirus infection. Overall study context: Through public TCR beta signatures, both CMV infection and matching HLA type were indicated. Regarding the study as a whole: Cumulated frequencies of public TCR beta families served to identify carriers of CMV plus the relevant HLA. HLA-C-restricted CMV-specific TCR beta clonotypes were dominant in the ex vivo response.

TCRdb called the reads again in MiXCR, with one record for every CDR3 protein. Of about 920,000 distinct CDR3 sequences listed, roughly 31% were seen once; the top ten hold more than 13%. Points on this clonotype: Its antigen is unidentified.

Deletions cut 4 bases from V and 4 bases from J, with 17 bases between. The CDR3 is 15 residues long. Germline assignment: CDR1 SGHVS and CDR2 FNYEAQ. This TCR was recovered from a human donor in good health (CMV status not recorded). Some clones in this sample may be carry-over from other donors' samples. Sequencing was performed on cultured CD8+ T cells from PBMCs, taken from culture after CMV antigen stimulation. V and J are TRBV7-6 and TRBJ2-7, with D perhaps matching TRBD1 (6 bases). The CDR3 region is CASSSTAGDPYEQYF. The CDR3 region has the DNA TGTGCCAGCAGCTCAACCGCAGGGGACCCGTACGAGCAGTACTTC. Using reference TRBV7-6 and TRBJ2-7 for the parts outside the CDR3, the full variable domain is GAGVSQSPRYKVTKRGQDVALRCDPISGHVSLYWYRQALGQGPEFLTYFNYEAQQDKSGLPNDRFSAERPEGSISTLTIQRTEQRDSAMYRCASSSTAGDPYEQYFGPGTRLTVT.